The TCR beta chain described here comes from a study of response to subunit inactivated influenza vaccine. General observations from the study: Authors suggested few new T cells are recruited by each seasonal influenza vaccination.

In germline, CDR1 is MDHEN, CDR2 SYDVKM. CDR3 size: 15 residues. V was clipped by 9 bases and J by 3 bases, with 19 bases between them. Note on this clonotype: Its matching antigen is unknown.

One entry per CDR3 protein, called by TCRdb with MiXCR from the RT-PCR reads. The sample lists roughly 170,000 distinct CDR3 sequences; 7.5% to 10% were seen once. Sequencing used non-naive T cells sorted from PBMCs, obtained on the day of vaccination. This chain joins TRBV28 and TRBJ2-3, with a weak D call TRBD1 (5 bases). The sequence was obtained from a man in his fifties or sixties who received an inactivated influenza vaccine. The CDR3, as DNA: TGTGCCAGTCCTCCTGACAGCTTGAAAACAGATACGCAGTATTTT. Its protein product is CASPPDSLKTDTQYF.